This TCR beta chain was recorded in a study of human T cells and chemical hapten exposure. TCRdb fed the RACE reads into MiXCR, producing one record per CDR3 protein. Of fewer than 50,000 distinct CDR3 sequences detected, 4% appear once; the ten largest clones hold 20% to 30%. The CDR3 is 13 residues long. Germline loops: CDR1 SQVTM, CDR2 ANQGSEA. The germline V and J ends were trimmed by 4 bases and 4 bases, with 13 bases remaining between them. This clonotype was counted at least ten times. Antigen unknown. Indicated time point: patch test 1, 2 weeks after DPC sensitization. The treatment: therapeutic diphenylcyclopropenone sensitization with weekly scalp DPC. The starting material, unfractionated whole blood, was used for total RNA extraction. Study results and limitations: Controls formed significantly fewer large CDR3 similarity clusters than expanded TCRs did. TCRs above 1 in 1000 frequency did not change with DPC sensitization.

This sequence originates from a man aged 45-60 years with alopecia areata. Some clones in this sample may be carry-over from other donors' samples. This chain links TRBV29-1 with TRBJ1-2; no definite D call. Sequenced material: whole blood, taken in connection with sensitization to the hapten diphenylcyclopropenone (DPC). CDR3 residues: CSVVVHPGYGYTF. The CDR3 DNA sequence: TGCAGCGTTGTAGTCCACCCAGGCTATGGCTACACCTTC.